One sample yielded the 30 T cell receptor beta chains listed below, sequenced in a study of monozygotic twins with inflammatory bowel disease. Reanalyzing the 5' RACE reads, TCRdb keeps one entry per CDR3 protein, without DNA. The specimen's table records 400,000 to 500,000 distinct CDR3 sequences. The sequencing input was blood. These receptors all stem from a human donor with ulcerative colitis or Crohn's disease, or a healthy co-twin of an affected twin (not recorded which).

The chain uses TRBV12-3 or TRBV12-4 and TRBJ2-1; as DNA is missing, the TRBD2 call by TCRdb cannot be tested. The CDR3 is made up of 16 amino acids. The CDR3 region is CASSLGGPGGTNEQFF.

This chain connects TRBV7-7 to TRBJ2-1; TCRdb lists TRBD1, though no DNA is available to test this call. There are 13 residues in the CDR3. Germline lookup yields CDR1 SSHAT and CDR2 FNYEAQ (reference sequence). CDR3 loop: CASSFDLGAEQFF.

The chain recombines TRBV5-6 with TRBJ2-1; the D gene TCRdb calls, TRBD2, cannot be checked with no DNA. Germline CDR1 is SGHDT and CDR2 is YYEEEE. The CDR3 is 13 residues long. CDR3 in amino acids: CASSGTPSTKQFF.

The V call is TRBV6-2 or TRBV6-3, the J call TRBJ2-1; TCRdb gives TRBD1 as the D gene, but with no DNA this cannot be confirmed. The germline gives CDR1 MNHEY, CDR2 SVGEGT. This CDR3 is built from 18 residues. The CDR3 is CASSYRGSGRGAYNEQFF.

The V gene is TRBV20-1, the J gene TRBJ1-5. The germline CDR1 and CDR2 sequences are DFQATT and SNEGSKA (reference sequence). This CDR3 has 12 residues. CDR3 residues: CSARILGQPQHF.

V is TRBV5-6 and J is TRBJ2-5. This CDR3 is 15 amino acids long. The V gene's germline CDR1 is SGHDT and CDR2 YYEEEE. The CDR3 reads CASSNPRVAQETQYF.

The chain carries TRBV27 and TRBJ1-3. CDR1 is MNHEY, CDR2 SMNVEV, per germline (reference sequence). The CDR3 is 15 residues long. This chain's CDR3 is CASSLSIGFGNTIYF.

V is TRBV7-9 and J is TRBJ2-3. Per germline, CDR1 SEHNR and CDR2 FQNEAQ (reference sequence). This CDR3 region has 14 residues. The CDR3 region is CASSRELITDTQYF.

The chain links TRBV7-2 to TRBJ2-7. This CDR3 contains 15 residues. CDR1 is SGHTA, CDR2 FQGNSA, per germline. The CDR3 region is CASSLGPGTAYEQYF.

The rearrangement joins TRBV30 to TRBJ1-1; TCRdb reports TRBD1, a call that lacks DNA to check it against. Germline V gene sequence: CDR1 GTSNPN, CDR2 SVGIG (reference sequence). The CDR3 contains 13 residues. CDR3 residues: CAWGRSHNTEAFF. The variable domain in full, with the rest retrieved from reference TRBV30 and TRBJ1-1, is SQTIHQWPATLVQPVGSPLSLECTVEGTSNPNLYWYRQAAGRGLQLLFYSVGIGQISSEVPQNLSASRPQDRQFILSSKKLLLSDSGFYLCAWGRSHNTEAFFGQGTRLTVV.

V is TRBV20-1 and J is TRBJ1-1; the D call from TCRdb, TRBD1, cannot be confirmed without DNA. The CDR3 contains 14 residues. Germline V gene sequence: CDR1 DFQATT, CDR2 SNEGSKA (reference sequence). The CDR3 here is CSARDQGAVSTAFF.

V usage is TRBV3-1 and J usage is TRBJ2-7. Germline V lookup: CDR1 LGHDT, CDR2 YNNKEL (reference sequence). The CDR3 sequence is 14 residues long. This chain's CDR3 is CASSRVGDYYEQYF.

The CDR3 spells CSARLAGVAPYEQYF. The rearrangement links TRBV20-1 to TRBJ2-7; TCRdb's D gene call, TRBD2, goes unchecked for lack of DNA. Germline CDR1 reads DFQATT; CDR2 reads SNEGSKA (reference sequence). This CDR3 comprises 15 residues.

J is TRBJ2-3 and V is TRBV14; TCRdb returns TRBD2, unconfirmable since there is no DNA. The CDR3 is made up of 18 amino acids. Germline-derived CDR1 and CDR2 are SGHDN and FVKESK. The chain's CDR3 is CASSQKSRGRRDTDTQYF.

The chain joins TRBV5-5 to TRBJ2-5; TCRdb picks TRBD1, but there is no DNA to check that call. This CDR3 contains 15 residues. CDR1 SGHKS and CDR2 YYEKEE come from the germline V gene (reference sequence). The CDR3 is CASSLGADGRETQYF.

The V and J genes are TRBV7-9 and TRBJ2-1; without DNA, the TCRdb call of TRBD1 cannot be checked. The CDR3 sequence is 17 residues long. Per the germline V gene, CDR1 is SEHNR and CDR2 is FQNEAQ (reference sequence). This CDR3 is CASSFNLGQGSYNEQFF.

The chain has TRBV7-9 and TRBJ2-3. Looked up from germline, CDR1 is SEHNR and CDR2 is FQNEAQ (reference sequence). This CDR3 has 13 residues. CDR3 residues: CASSLDPVDTQYF.

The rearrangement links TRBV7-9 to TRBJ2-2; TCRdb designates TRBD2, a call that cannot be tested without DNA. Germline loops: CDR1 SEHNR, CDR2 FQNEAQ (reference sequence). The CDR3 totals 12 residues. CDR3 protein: CASKRDYGELFF.

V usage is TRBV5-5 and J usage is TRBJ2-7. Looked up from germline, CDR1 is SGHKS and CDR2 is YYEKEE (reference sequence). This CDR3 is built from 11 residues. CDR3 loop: CASSLSREQYF.

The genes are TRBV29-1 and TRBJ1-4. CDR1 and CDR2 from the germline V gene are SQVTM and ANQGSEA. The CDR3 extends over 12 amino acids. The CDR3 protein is CSAAPDSEKLFF.

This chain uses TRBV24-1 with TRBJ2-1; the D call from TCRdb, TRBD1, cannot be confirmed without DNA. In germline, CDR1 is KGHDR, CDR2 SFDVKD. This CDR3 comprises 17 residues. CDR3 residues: CATSGGGQTSSYNEQFF.

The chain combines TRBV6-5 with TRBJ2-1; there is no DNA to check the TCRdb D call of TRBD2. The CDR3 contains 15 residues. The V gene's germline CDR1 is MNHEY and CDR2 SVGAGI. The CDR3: CASSYKAGVYYEQFF.

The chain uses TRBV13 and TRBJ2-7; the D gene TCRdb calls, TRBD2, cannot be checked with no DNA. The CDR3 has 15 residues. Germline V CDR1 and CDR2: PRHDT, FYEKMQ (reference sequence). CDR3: CASSLSGTSSYEQYF.

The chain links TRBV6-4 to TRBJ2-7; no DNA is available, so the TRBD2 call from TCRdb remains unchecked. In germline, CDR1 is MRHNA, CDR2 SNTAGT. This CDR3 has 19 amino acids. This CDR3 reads CASSPRGTSGRDRWDEQYF.

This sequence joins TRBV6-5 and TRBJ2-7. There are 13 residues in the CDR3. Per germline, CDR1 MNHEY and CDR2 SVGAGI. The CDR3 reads CASSYDFRTEQYF.

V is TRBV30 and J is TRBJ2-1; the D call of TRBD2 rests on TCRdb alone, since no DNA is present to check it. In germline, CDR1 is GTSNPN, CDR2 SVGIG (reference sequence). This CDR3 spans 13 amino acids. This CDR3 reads CAWSVWEVNEQFF.

The CDR3 region is CAISEGAGAYNEQFF. The V and J genes are TRBV10-3 and TRBJ2-1. Germline V lookup: CDR1 ENHRY, CDR2 SYGVKD. The CDR3 covers 15 residues.

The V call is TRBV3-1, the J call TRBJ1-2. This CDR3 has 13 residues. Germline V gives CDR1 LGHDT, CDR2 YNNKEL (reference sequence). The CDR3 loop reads CASSQPRSYGYTF.

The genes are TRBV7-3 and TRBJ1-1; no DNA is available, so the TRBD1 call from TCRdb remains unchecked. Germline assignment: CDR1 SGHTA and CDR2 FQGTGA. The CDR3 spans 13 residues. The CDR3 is CASSPFPETEAFF.

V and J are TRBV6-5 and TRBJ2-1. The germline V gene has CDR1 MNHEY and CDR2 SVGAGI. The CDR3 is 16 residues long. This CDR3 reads CASSYSPVNSYNEQFF.